These T cell receptor beta chains were read from a single sample in a study of cytomegalovirus exposure and HLA in healthy donors. Some clones are missing from TCRdb's copy, which holds only in-frame ones; the method was immunoSEQ multiplex PCR. Of roughly 150,000 clones listed, around 72% are singletons. Sequenced input: PBMCs. The receptors were gathered from a man aged 18-30 years in good health and CMV-seronegative. The CDR3 runs from the conserved cysteine through the conserved F or W. D genes are given only for firm matches. Where a row states a size, it is once, few, many or the class of an expanded clone; other rows omit it.

d_gene	v_gene	j_gene	len	abundance	CDR3nt	CDR3aa
TRBD2	TRBV2	TRBJ2-7	16	-	TGTGCCAGCAGAGCTCCGGGACTAGCGGCTACCTACGAGCAGTACTTC	CASRAPGLAATYEQYF
-	TRBV21-1	TRBJ2-1	16	-	TGTGCCAGCAGCAAATTCGGACTAGCGGGAAGGGATGAGCAGTTCTTC	CASSKFGLAGRDEQFF
TRBD2	TRBV9	TRBJ2-2	15	few	TGTGCCAGCAGCCTCGGACTAGCGGGAGTCGGGGAGCTGTTTTTT	CASSLGLAGVGELFF
TRBD2	TRBV14	TRBJ2-2	15	few	TGTGCCAGCAGCCGGGGACTAGCGGGAGCCGGGGAGCTGTTTTTT	CASSRGLAGAGELFF
-	TRBV21-1	TRBJ2-7	17	-	TGTGCCAGCAGCAAAGCGCTCCGGGAGCCTAGCTCCTACGAGCAGTACTTC	CASSKALREPSSYEQYF
-	TRBV14	TRBJ2-1	12	-	TGTGCCAGCAGCCAAAGCCCTAATGAGCAGTTCTTC	CASSQSPNEQFF
-	TRBV7-2	TRBJ2-7	12	-	TGTGCCAGCAGCTTAGCCCCCGACGAGCAGTACTTC	CASSLAPDEQYF
-	TRBV7-9	TRBJ2-1	17	few	TGTGCCAGCAGCTTACCACAGGGAGGACTAGTCGGAAATGAGCAGTTCTTC	CASSLPQGGLVGNEQFF
TRBD2	TRBV29-1	TRBJ2-3	15	-	TGCAGCGTTGAAGGAGCTAGCGGGAGGACAGATACGCAGTATTTT	CSVEGASGRTDTQYF
-	TRBV2	TRBJ2-2	14	-	TGTGCCAGCAGTCGCGATCGGGTCACCGGGGAGCTGTTTTTT	CASSRDRVTGELFF
TRBD2	TRBV10-3	TRBJ2-5	15	-	TGTGCCATCAGTGATCTAGCGGGAGCCGGAGAGACCCAGTACTTC	CAISDLAGAGETQYF
-	TRBV20-1	TRBJ2-7	11	-	TGCAGTGCCGAGGACTTTTACGAGCAGTACTTC	CSAEDFYEQYF
TRBD1	TRBV25-1	TRBJ2-1	15	-	TGTGCCAGCAGTGTCGGATCCGGACAGGGGAGGAAGCAGTTCTTC	CASSVGSGQGRKQFF
-	TRBV19	TRBJ1-2	14	-	TGTGCCAGCAGCCGGATGGGGGCAGACTATGGCTACACCTTC	CASSRMGADYGYTF
-	TRBV10-3	TRBJ1-4	13	-	TGTGCCATCAGTCTCGGCGCGGGGGAAAAACTGTTTTTT	CAISLGAGEKLFF
TRBD1	TRBV11-2	TRBJ2-5	14	few	TGTGCCAGCAGCCAAGGGACAGGGACTGAGACCCAGTACTTC	CASSQGTGTETQYF
-	TRBV4-3	TRBJ1-2	14	few	TGCGCCAGCAGCCAAGATCGGGGGTCCTATGGCTACACCTTC	CASSQDRGSYGYTF
TRBD2	TRBV9	TRBJ2-1	16	-	TGTGCCAGCAGCGTAAGCGTAGAAGCGGGGAGCAACGAGCAGTTCTTC	CASSVSVEAGSNEQFF
TRBD1	TRBV7-6	TRBJ2-7	15	once	TGTGCCAGCAGCCCCCGGGACAGGGGACCGTACGAGCAGTACTTC	CASSPRDRGPYEQYF
-	TRBV11-2	TRBJ1-1	14	-	TGTGCCAGCAGCTTAGGGCAGGGCGGCTATGAAGCTTTCTTT	CASSLGQGGYEAFF
-	TRBV9	TRBJ2-5	14	-	TGTGCCAGCAACGGAGGGCAGCTCCAAGAGACCCAGTACTTC	CASNGGQLQETQYF
TRBD1	TRBV4-3	TRBJ1-2	17	-	TGCGCCAGCAGCCAAGATCTGATGACAGGGGAGTACTATGGCTACACCTTC	CASSQDLMTGEYYGYTF
-	TRBV5-6	TRBJ2-7	15	-	TGTGCCAGCAGCTCCCCTTGGGGGAGGCCCTACGAGCAGTACTTC	CASSSPWGRPYEQYF
-	TRBV6-5	TRBJ2-5	15	few	TGTGCCAGCAGCCCTGACAGGGGAGGGTATGAGACCCAGTACTTC	CASSPDRGGYETQYF
TRBD1	TRBV18	TRBJ1-5	14	-	TGTGCCAGCTCACCGGGGACAGGGGGCCAGCCCCAGCATTTT	CASSPGTGGQPQHF
TRBD1	TRBV7-9	TRBJ2-7	15	once	TGTGCCAGCAGCTTACAGGGGGCTACCCCCTACGAGCAGTACTTC	CASSLQGATPYEQYF
-	TRBV27	TRBJ2-7	13	once	TGTGCCAGCAGTTGGGCCAATGGGGGGGAGCAGTACTTC	CASSWANGGEQYF
-	TRBV4-1	TRBJ1-5	13	-	TGCGCCAGCAGCCCGCAGGGAACCCAGCCCCAGCATTTT	CASSPQGTQPQHF
TRBD1	TRBV4-1	TRBJ1-1	15	-	TGCGCCAGCAGCCAAGGACAGGGCGGTTCTTATGAAGCTTTCTTT	CASSQGQGGSYEAFF
TRBD1	TRBV5-5	TRBJ1-5	15	few	TGTGCCAGCAGCTTGGCTACCACAGGGGAACGGCCCCAGCATTTT	CASSLATTGERPQHF
-	TRBV28	TRBJ1-1	14	-	TGTGCCAGCAGTCCCGGACAAAAGAACACTGAAGCTTTCTTT	CASSPGQKNTEAFF
-	TRBV7-9	TRBJ2-2	15	-	TGTGCCAGCAGCTTAGTGCCGGTAAACACCGGGGAGCTGTTTTTT	CASSLVPVNTGELFF
TRBD2	TRBV10-3	TRBJ2-3	14	-	TGTGCCATGCCTAGCGGTCAAAAGCCAGATACGCAGTATTTT	CAMPSGQKPDTQYF
-	TRBV5-1	TRBJ2-7	15	-	TGCGCCAGCAGCTCACCCCGGCGGAGGGCCTACGAGCAGTACTTC	CASSSPRRRAYEQYF
-	TRBV6-6	TRBJ1-1	15	-	TGTGCCAGCAGGATAAAAGGGGGGGTGAACACTGAAGCTTTCTTT	CASRIKGGVNTEAFF
TRBD2	TRBV5-4	TRBJ2-2	16	-	TGTGCCAGCAGCTTGCTCGGCGGGGGTTACACCGGGGAGCTGTTTTTT	CASSLLGGGYTGELFF
TRBD1	TRBV2	TRBJ2-7	18	once	TGTGCCAGCAGTGAAGTCAGGACAGGGGGCGCAGCATTCTACGAGCAGTACTTC	CASSEVRTGGAAFYEQYF
-	TRBV10-3	TRBJ2-7	15	-	TGTGCCATCAGTGAGTCGAAACTGCTCTCCTACGAGCAGTACTTC	CAISESKLLSYEQYF
TRBD2	TRBV7-6	TRBJ2-1	16	few	TGTGCCAGCAGCTTAGAAGGGACTAGGGCCTACAATGAGCAGTTCTTC	CASSLEGTRAYNEQFF
-	TRBV2	TRBJ2-7	13	few	TGTGCCAGCAAGGACACGTCAGCCGCCGAGCAGTACTTC	CASKDTSAAEQYF
TRBD1	TRBV27	TRBJ1-6	14	-	TGTGCCAGCAGTCATAGACAGGGTGGGTCACCCCTCCACTTT	CASSHRQGGSPLHF
-	TRBV5-5	TRBJ2-1	13	-	TGTGCCAGCAGCTTCGAGATATCCAATGAGCAGTTCTTC	CASSFEISNEQFF